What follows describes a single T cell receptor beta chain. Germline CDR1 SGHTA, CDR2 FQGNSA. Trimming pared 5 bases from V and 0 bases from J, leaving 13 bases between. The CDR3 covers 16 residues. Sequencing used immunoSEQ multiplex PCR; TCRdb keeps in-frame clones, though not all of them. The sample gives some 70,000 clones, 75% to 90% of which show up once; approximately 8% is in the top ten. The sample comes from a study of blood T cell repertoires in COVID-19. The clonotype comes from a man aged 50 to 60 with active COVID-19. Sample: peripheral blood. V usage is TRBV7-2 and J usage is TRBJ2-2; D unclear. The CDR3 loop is CASSPHFRANTGELFF. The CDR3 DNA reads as TGTGCCAGCAGCCCACACTTCCGGGCGAACACCGGGGAGCTGTTTTTT.